What follows describes a single T cell receptor (beta chain). These data are taken from a study of blood T cell repertoires in COVID-19. Looked up from germline, CDR1 is LGHDT and CDR2 is YNNKEL (reference sequence). This CDR3 region has 14 residues. The germline V and J ends were trimmed by 4 bases and 7 bases, with 15 bases remaining between them. Profiled with immunoSEQ multiplex PCR; TCRdb holds only in-frame clones, not every one. The profile shows approximately 180,000 clones, 87% of them singletons. Seattle cases were enrolled at active infection and followed longitudinally. The TCR sequence derives from a woman aged 65 to 85 with COVID-19, enrolled during active disease. The rearrangement links TRBV3-1 (or the pseudogene TRBV3-2) to TRBJ2-3; D might be TRBD2 (6 bases). The material sequenced was peripheral blood. This CDR3 reads CASSPRDSRNTQYF. CDR3 nucleotides: TGTGCCAGCAGCCCGCGGGACTCACGAAATACGCAGTATTTT.